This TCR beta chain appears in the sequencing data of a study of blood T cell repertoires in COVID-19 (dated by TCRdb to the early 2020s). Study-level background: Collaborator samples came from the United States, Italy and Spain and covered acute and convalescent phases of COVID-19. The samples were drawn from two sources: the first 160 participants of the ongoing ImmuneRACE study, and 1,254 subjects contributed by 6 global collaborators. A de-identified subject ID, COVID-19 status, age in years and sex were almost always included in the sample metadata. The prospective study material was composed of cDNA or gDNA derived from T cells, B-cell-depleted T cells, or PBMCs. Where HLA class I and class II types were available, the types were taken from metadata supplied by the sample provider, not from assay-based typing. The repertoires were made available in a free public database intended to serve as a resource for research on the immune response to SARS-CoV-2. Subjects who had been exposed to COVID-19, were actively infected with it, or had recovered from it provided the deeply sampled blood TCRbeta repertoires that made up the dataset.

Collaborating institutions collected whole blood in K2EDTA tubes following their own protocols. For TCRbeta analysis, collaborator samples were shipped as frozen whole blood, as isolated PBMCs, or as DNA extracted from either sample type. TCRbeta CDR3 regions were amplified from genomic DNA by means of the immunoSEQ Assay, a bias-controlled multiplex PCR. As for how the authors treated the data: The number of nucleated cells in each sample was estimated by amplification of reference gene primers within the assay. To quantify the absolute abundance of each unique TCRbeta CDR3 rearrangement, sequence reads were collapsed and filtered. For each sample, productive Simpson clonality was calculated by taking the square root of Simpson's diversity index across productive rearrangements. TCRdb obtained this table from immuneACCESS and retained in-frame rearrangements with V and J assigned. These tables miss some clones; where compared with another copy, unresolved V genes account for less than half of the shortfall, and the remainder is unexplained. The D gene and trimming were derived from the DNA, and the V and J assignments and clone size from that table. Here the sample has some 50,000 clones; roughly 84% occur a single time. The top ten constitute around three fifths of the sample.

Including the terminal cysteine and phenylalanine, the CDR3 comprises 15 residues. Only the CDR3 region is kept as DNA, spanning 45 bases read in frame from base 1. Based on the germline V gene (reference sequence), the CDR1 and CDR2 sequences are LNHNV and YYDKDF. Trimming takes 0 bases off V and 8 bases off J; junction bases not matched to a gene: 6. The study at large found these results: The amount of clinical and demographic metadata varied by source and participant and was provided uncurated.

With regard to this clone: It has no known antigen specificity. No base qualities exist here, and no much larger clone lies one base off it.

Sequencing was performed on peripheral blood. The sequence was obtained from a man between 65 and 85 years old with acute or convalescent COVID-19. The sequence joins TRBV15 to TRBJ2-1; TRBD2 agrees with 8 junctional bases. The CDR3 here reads CATSRDGGGFYEQFF. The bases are TGTGCCACCAGCAGAGACGGCGGGGGGTTCTATGAGCAGTTCTTC.